Shown below are 25 T cell receptor beta chains from a single sample sequenced in a study of OX40 agonist ivuxolimab in advanced cancers. Assay: immunoSEQ multiplex PCR; the TCRdb copy retains only in-frame clones and omits some. Of 35,000 to 40,000 clones listed, about 80% are singletons. Here the sequenced sample was CD4+ or CD8+ T cells sorted from blood, taken in a trial of the OX40 agonist ivuxolimab. These receptors all come from an adult with an advanced solid tumor such as melanoma, head and neck, liver or kidney cancer.

The V gene is TRBV9, the J gene TRBJ2-5, with D perhaps matching TRBD1 (6 bases). The CDR3 extends over 15 amino acids. The V gene's germline CDR1 is SGDLS and CDR2 YYNGEE. The germline V and J ends were trimmed by 2 bases and 5 bases, with 16 bases remaining between them. CDR3 residues: CASSVGNTGWETQYF. The DNA for the CDR3 is TGTGCCAGCAGCGTCGGGAACACAGGGTGGGAGACCCAGTACTTC.

The chain recombines TRBV7-6 with TRBJ1-4; tentatively, D is TRBD1 (5 bases). Germline CDR1 SGHVS, CDR2 FNYEAQ. The V end lost 10 bases, the J end lost 8 bases, and 32 bases lay between the germline ends. CDR3 length equals 18 residues. CDR3 DNA: TGTGCCACCTACCCTCGCAGGGTTGTTTTTGCTGAGGACGAAAAACTGTTTTTT. Amino acids: CATYPRRVVFAEDEKLFF.

J is TRBJ2-1 and V is TRBV4-1, with 7 bases that match TRBD2. V lost 4 bases and J lost 2; bases outside the gene matches: 5. The CDR3 runs 15 residues. CDR1 and CDR2 from the germline V gene are MGHRA and YSYEKL. The CDR3 is CASSPPGTTYNEQFF. CDR3 in DNA: TGCGCCAGCAGCCCCCCCGGGACTACCTACAATGAGCAGTTCTTC.

The chain uses TRBV11-3 and TRBJ2-1, with 11 bases matching TRBD2. The germline CDR1 and CDR2 sequences are SGHNT and YENEEA. This CDR3 comprises 15 residues. Unmatched junction bases numbered 4, after V lost 5 bases and J lost 4 bases. CDR3 nucleotides: TGTGCCAGCAGCACGGGACTAGCGGAATACAATGAGCAGTTCTTC. Its translation is CASSTGLAEYNEQFF.

The gene calls are TRBV11-2 and TRBJ2-3; TRBD1 matches at 8 bases. Germline V gene lookup returns CDR1 SGHAT and CDR2 FQNNGV. CDR3 length: 14 residues. V was clipped by 5 bases and J by 1 base; unmatched bases: 2. This CDR3 reads CASSEDRGTDTQYF. CDR3 in DNA: TGTGCCAGCAGCGAGGACAGGGGCACAGATACGCAGTATTTT.

This clone is medium-sized (0.01 to 0.1%) by share. The chain recombines TRBV6-4 with TRBJ2-2; D perhaps matches TRBD2 (5 bases). The CDR3 is 14 residues long. Trimming stripped 0 bases from V and 3 bases from J, with 5 bases between. From germline, CDR1 is MRHNA and CDR2 SNTAGT. DNA of the CDR3: TGTGCCAGCAGTGACTCGAGGGACACCGGGGAGCTGTTTTTT. Translation: CASSDSRDTGELFF.

The rearrangement links TRBV7-3 to TRBJ2-3; D gene unclear. The germline CDR1 and CDR2 sequences are SGHTA and FQGTGA. V was pared by 1 base and J by 4 bases, with 6 bases between. The CDR3 totals 13 residues. CDR3: CASSLKNADTQYF. The CDR3 DNA reads TGTGCCAGCAGCTTAAAGAACGCAGATACGCAGTATTTT.

V and J are TRBV6-5 and TRBJ2-7; D is uncertain. Germline V CDR1 and CDR2: MNHEY, SVGAGI. V lost 2 bases, J lost 0 bases, and 11 bases lay in between. This CDR3 is built from 15 residues. Here the CDR3 DNA reads TGTGCCAGCAGTTACGTCCAGCCGAGCTCCTACGAGCAGTACTTC. Amino acids: CASSYVQPSSYEQYF.

The V and J genes are TRBV6-6 and TRBJ1-5; D is unresolved. Germline V gene data show CDR1 as MNHNY and CDR2 as SVGAGI (reference sequence). CDR3 length equals 15 residues. Trimming pared 0 bases from V and 2 bases from J, leaving 8 bases between. CDR3 sequence: CASSYSMGGNQPQHF. CDR3 nucleotides: TGTGCCAGCAGTTACTCGATGGGAGGCAATCAGCCCCAGCATTTT.

This rearrangement joins TRBV5-1 to TRBJ2-1, with D perhaps matching TRBD2 (5 bases). Germline CDR1 and CDR2: SGHRS and YFSETQ. The CDR3 has 15 residues. V was cut by 2 bases and J by 0 bases, with 9 bases left in between. This CDR3 reads CASSFRRASYNEQFF. Written as DNA, the CDR3 is TGCGCCAGCAGCTTTCGGCGGGCCTCCTACAATGAGCAGTTCTTC.

This clone is a singleton in its sample. The chain has TRBV7-2 and TRBJ2-1; D remains unclear. The CDR3 has 12 amino acids. V was pared by 1 base and J by 10 bases, with 8 bases between. Germline V lookup: CDR1 SGHTA, CDR2 FQGNSA. CDR3 amino acids: CASSLGPWEQFF. CDR3 sequence (DNA): TGTGCCAGCAGCTTAGGCCCTTGGGAGCAGTTCTTC.

The chain links TRBV27 to TRBJ2-5; the D gene is possibly TRBD2 (6 bases). Between the trimmed V and J ends, which lost 8 bases and 1 base, there was a span of 14 bases. Germline V CDR1 and CDR2: MNHEY, SMNVEV (reference sequence). The CDR3 runs to 14 residues. CDR3 bases: TGTGCCAGCGGAAGGCGGGGCCTCCAAGAGACCCAGTACTTC. Translating gives CASGRRGLQETQYF.

This clone was observed once. The rearrangement uses TRBV18 and TRBJ1-2; no reliable D call. This CDR3 is built from 17 residues. In germline, CDR1 is KGHSH, CDR2 LQKENI. The V and J ends lost 0 bases and 4 bases respectively, with 18 bases between them. The CDR3 DNA reads as TGTGCCAGCTCACCACCGGTGGATACCGCGGGTGGCTATGGCTACACCTTC. Protein product: CASSPPVDTAGGYGYTF.

This chain uses TRBV27 with TRBJ2-2; no clear D. V dropped 8 bases and J dropped 8 bases, with 21 bases sitting between them. Per the germline V gene, CDR1 is MNHEY and CDR2 is SMNVEV (reference sequence). This CDR3 has 15 amino acids. The CDR3 loop reads CASHLTGNTAGELFF. CDR3 sequence (DNA): TGTGCCAGCCACCTCACTGGTAACACCGCTGGGGAGCTGTTTTTT.

The chain employs TRBV14 and TRBJ1-2, with D hard to call. This CDR3 contains 15 residues. Germline assignment: CDR1 SGHDN and CDR2 FVKESK. Trimming cost V 1 base and J 2 bases, with 11 bases left between them. In DNA, the CDR3 is TGTGCCAGCAGCCAAGGTTGGGCAGCGAACTATGGCTACACCTTC. Its protein is CASSQGWAANYGYTF.

V and J are TRBV29-1 and TRBJ2-6; D is ambiguous. Germline CDR1 SQVTM, CDR2 ANQGSEA. The CDR3 spans 16 residues. V lost 4 bases, J lost 0 bases, and 13 bases lay in between. Here the CDR3 DNA reads TGCAGCGTTGGATCAATCCTGCGCTCTGGGGCCAACGTCCTGACTTTC. The encoded protein is CSVGSILRSGANVLTF.

V usage is TRBV14 and J usage is TRBJ2-4; possibly TRBD2 for D (5 bases). Germline CDR1 reads SGHDN; CDR2 reads FVKESK. CDR3 size: 14 residues. Trimming left V 4 bases short and J 7 bases short, with 14 bases between. The CDR3 coding sequence is TGTGCCAGCAGCCCTTTGATGGACTTGAACATTCAGTACTTC. It yields the protein CASSPLMDLNIQYF.

This chain joins TRBV14 and TRBJ1-5; no definite D call. V was clipped by 2 bases and J by 4 bases, with 15 bases between them. Germline V gene data show CDR1 as SGHDN and CDR2 as FVKESK. This CDR3 is 16 amino acids long. CDR3 sequence reads: CASSQFRSTVNQPQHF. CDR3 in DNA: TGTGCCAGCAGCCAATTCAGATCGACGGTGAATCAGCCCCAGCATTTT.

The chain uses TRBV7-8 and TRBJ2-7, with D unclear. From germline, CDR1 is SGHVS and CDR2 FQNEAQ. The V and J ends lost 3 bases and 3 bases respectively, with 9 bases between them. The CDR3 spans 13 residues. DNA for the CDR3: TGTGCCAGCAGCTTCGACTCGGACTACGAGCAGTACTTC. Protein product: CASSFDSDYEQYF.

The V and J genes are TRBV6-5 and TRBJ1-4; weak D call: TRBD1 (5 bases). CDR1 and CDR2 (germline): MNHEY, SVGAGI. This CDR3 spans 15 amino acids. Deletions cut 6 bases from V and 8 bases from J, with 19 bases between. CDR3 DNA sequence: TGTGCCAGCAGGAATTTGAACACGGGGGACGAAAAACTGTTTTTT. This encodes CASRNLNTGDEKLFF.

This clone has just one count. The same CDR3 can be traced to other DNA sequences in this sample. This chain links TRBV7-9 with TRBJ2-7; 10 bases line up with TRBD2. The CDR3 has 16 amino acids. With 0 bases clipped from V and 3 bases from J, the junction kept 5 bases outside the gene matches. The germline CDR1 and CDR2 sequences are SEHNR and FQNEAQ (reference sequence). The CDR3 loop reads CASSLASGTSVYEQYF. Written as DNA, the CDR3 is TGTGCCAGCAGCTTAGCCTCCGGGACTAGCGTCTACGAGCAGTACTTC.

V usage is TRBV29-1 and J usage is TRBJ2-1; the D gene is possibly TRBD2 (6 bases). Germline V CDR1 and CDR2: SQVTM, ANQGSEA. CDR3 length equals 15 residues. Trimming cost V 4 bases and J 3 bases, with 16 bases left between them. CDR3 residues: CSVGLGGLNYNEQFF. In DNA, the CDR3 is TGCAGCGTTGGGCTCGGGGGACTTAACTACAATGAGCAGTTCTTC.

The J gene is TRBJ2-7, the V gene TRBV25-1, with D possibly matching TRBD2 (6 bases). The germline V and J ends were trimmed by 1 base and 0 bases, with 13 bases remaining between them. The CDR3 contains 16 residues. CDR1 MGHDK and CDR2 SYGVNS come from the germline V gene. The CDR3 nucleotides read TGTGCCAGCAGTGAATTCGCGGGGTTCAGCTCCTACGAGCAGTACTTC. Translated, it gives CASSEFAGFSSYEQYF.

V is TRBV7-8 and J is TRBJ1-2, with 7 bases fitting TRBD1. Per germline, CDR1 SGHVS and CDR2 FQNEAQ. V was pared by 3 bases and J by 1 base, with 8 bases of the junction left unmatched. CDR3 length: 16 amino acids. CDR3 nucleotides: TGTGCCAGCAGCTTTAACATGGGACAGCTTAACTATGGCTACACCTTC. Translating it yields CASSFNMGQLNYGYTF.

The chain joins TRBV6-6 to TRBJ1-1; D is perhaps TRBD1 (6 bases). V was cut by 2 bases and J by 1 base, with 14 bases left in between. The CDR3 runs to 16 residues. Germline values: CDR1 MNHNY, CDR2 SVGAGI (reference sequence). CDR3 in DNA: TGTGCCAGCAGTTACGGGGCGGGGGCCCCGAACACTGAAGCTTTCTTT. It is translated as CASSYGAGAPNTEAFF.